This T cell receptor (beta chain) came from a study of cytomegalovirus exposure and HLA in healthy donors. General observations from the study: A later analysis showed TCR association rates differing by HLA locus, peaking at DRB1 and lowest at HLA-C. TCR beta V- and J-gene trimming was later associated with a missense DCLRE1C variant.

Details on this clone: No antigen is known for it.

Germline values: CDR1 MGHDK, CDR2 SYGVNS. The CDR3 has 14 amino acids. Losses at the gene ends were 3 bases for V and 5 bases for J; bases not matched to a gene: 6. Both 60 Vbeta primers and 13 Jbeta primers went into the PCR. The method was immunoSEQ multiplex PCR; TCRdb's version includes in-frame clones alone and lacks a portion of them. The data hold roughly 120,000 clones, with over 75% observed a single time. The rearrangement links TRBV25-1 to TRBJ2-5; TRBD1 matches at 7 bases. The sequence derives from a woman under 30 in good health and CMV-seronegative. Sequenced material: PBMCs. The CDR3 DNA follows: TGTGCCAGCAGTGACCAAGGACAGGACGAGACCCAGTACTTC. Protein sequence: CASSDQGQDETQYF.